These 32 T cell receptor beta chains came from one sample sequenced in a study of cytomegalovirus exposure and HLA in healthy donors (dated by TCRdb to about 2017). The library was obtained by the immunoSEQ multiplex PCR assay. For the multiplex PCR, a mixture combining 60 forward primers for TCR Vbeta segments and 13 reverse primers for TCR Jbeta segments was used. TCRdb's version of the immuneACCESS table is confined to in-frame rearrangements and falls short of the full clone set. An unresolved V gene accounts for under half of the shortfall where checked; the remainder is of unknown origin. The table for this sample lists 140,000 to 150,000 clones; around 84% of them were counted only once. Of the sample, roughly 3.1% falls within the top ten clones. The source material was PBMCs. These receptors came from a man aged 35 to 55 in good health and CMV-seropositive.

The rearrangement joins TRBV4-3 to TRBJ2-2; 10 bases fit TRBD2. Germline CDR1 is LGHNA and CDR2 is YSLEER. V was clipped by 2 bases and J by 4 bases; unmatched bases: 10. The CDR3 sequence is 18 residues long. CDR3 region: CASSQSFQLAGVTGELFF. The CDR3 nucleotides read TGCGCCAGCAGCCAAAGTTTCCAGCTAGCGGGAGTCACCGGGGAGCTGTTTTTT.

The rearrangement uses TRBV19 and TRBJ2-1; 10 bases line up with TRBD1. This CDR3 is 16 amino acids long. V dropped 3 bases and J dropped 1; count of bases not matched to a gene: 3. Germline V gene lookup returns CDR1 LNHDA and CDR2 SQIVND (reference sequence). CDR3 protein: CASSIRGQGSYNEQFF. The CDR3 coding sequence is TGTGCCAGTAGTATCAGGGGACAGGGGTCCTACAATGAGCAGTTCTTC.

V gene TRBV9 combines with J gene TRBJ2-2, with 9 positions matching TRBD1. Germline assignment: CDR1 SGDLS and CDR2 YYNGEE. CDR3 length equals 15 residues. The V gene end was trimmed by 0 bases and the J gene end by 11 bases; junction bases not matched to a gene: 8. CDR3 residues: CASSVGGTGRLELFF. The CDR3 coding sequence is TGTGCCAGCAGCGTAGGTGGGACAGGGCGGTTAGAGCTGTTTTTT.

V is TRBV5-1 and J is TRBJ1-2; no clear D gene. CDR3 length: 16 amino acids. Trimming removed 5 bases from V and 4 bases from J, with 21 bases in between. Germline CDR1 is SGHRS and CDR2 is YFSETQ. This CDR3 reads CASRKLEEGAGYGYTF. The CDR3 nucleotides read TGCGCCAGCAGGAAATTGGAAGAGGGCGCGGGCTATGGCTACACCTTC.

In this sample, this clone turned up a few times. The V call is TRBV11-3, the J call TRBJ2-5; no clear D gene. Germline V gene lookup returns CDR1 SGHNT and CDR2 YENEEA. The V and J ends lost 5 bases and 2 bases respectively, with 15 bases between them. The length of the CDR3 is 15 residues. The CDR3 loop is CASSPFGAEQETQYF. Here the CDR3 DNA reads TGTGCCAGCAGCCCCTTTGGCGCGGAGCAAGAGACCCAGTACTTC.

The gene calls are TRBV7-8 and TRBJ1-4; tentatively, D is TRBD1 (5 bases). V lost 5 bases, J lost 6 bases, and 16 bases lay in between. CDR1 and CDR2 (germline): SGHVS, FQNEAQ. This CDR3 region has 15 residues. CDR3 in amino acids: CASSLLGRDHEKLFF. The CDR3 DNA reads TGTGCCAGCAGCCTACTAGGGAGGGACCATGAAAAACTGTTTTTT.

CDR3 residues: CASSPDSYEQYF. CDR3 sequence (DNA): TGCGCCAGCAGCCCCGACAGCTACGAGCAGTACTTC. V is TRBV4-1 and J is TRBJ2-7; D may be TRBD1 (5 bases). The CDR3 is 12 residues long. V lost 4 bases to trimming and J lost 3 bases, with 7 bases between them. The germline gives CDR1 MGHRA, CDR2 YSYEKL.

V usage is TRBV19 and J usage is TRBJ2-7; D might be TRBD2 (5 bases). CDR3 length: 12 residues. Trimming pared 1 base from V and 7 bases from J, leaving 8 bases between. Germline loops: CDR1 LNHDA, CDR2 SQIVND (reference sequence). CDR3 in DNA: TGTGCCAGTAGTATAGCCGGGGAGGAGCAGTACTTC. It specifies CASSIAGEEQYF.

The chain employs TRBV27 and TRBJ2-1; perhaps TRBD2 as D (6 bases). The germline V and J ends were trimmed by 7 bases and 10 bases, with 20 bases remaining between them. Germline CDR1 MNHEY, CDR2 SMNVEV (reference sequence). CDR3 length: 14 amino acids. CDR3 protein: CASKRARSREEQFF. The CDR3 DNA reads TGTGCCAGCAAGCGGGCCCGATCCCGGGAAGAGCAGTTCTTC.

The chain carries TRBV7-9 and TRBJ2-7; 10 nucleotides align to TRBD2. V was pared by 7 bases and J by 2 bases, with 11 bases of the junction left unmatched. The CDR3 loop spans 16 amino acids. The V gene's germline CDR1 is SEHNR and CDR2 FQNEAQ (reference sequence). CDR3 sequence: CASTVSSGSPPYEQYF. CDR3 bases: TGTGCCAGCACCGTATCTAGCGGGAGCCCCCCCTACGAGCAGTACTTC.

The genes are TRBV29-1 and TRBJ2-7, with 10 bases aligning to TRBD2. V lost 6 bases to trimming and J lost 6 bases; unmatched junction nucleotides: 11. The CDR3 is 14 residues long. CDR1 is SQVTM and CDR2 is ANQGSEA in the germline V gene. In nucleotides, the CDR3 is TGCAGCGTGGTGGGGCTAGCGGGAGAGGCCGAGCAGTACTTC. Its translation: CSVVGLAGEAEQYF.

This chain links TRBV30 with TRBJ1-1, with a weak D call TRBD1 (5 bases). The V and J ends lost 0 bases and 3 bases respectively, with 11 bases between them. The CDR3 totals 14 residues. Germline values: CDR1 GTSNPN, CDR2 SVGIG (reference sequence). The CDR3 reads CAWSVGAGDTEAFF. The CDR3 DNA follows: TGTGCCTGGAGTGTAGGGGCGGGGGACACTGAAGCTTTCTTT. The full variable domain, with the rest looked up from reference TRBV30 and TRBJ1-1, is SQTIHQWPATLVQPVGSPLSLECTVEGTSNPNLYWYRQAAGRGLQLLFYSVGIGQISSEVPQNLSASRPQDRQFILSSKKLLLSDSGFYLCAWSVGAGDTEAFFGQGTRLTVV.

The chain recombines TRBV5-4 with TRBJ2-3; tentatively, D is TRBD2 (5 bases). Germline V lookup: CDR1 SGHNT, CDR2 YYREEE (reference sequence). The CDR3 sequence is 15 residues long. The V end was cut by 0 bases, the J end by 0 bases, with 8 bases between. In DNA, the CDR3 is TGTGCCAGCAGCTTGGGGGCGGGTAGCACAGATACGCAGTATTTT. It is translated as CASSLGAGSTDTQYF.

The sample holds one count of this clone. The chain has TRBV11-2 and TRBJ2-3; maybe TRBD2 (6 bases). The germline V gene has CDR1 SGHAT and CDR2 FQNNGV. The CDR3 is 17 amino acids. V lost 5 bases to trimming and J lost 0 bases, with 18 bases between them. The CDR3 reads CASSPLGGSGSTDTQYF. CDR3 sequence (DNA): TGTGCCAGCAGCCCCCTTGGGGGTAGCGGAAGCACAGATACGCAGTATTTT. Full variable domain (rest looked up from reference TRBV11-2 and TRBJ2-3): EAGVAQSPRYKIIEKRQSVAFWCNPISGHATLYWYQQILGQGPKLLIQFQNNGVVDDSQLPKDRFSAERLKGVDSTLKIQPAKLEDSAVYLCASSPLGGSGSTDTQYFGPGTRLTVL.

This clone was recorded a few times. The chain links TRBV2 to TRBJ2-7; 10 bases agree with TRBD2. The CDR3 consists of 15 residues. Losses at the gene ends were 2 bases for V and 5 bases for J; bases not matched to a gene: 6. The germline V gene has CDR1 SNHLY and CDR2 FYNNEI. The CDR3, as DNA: TGTGCCAGCAGTGAAAGGCTAGCGGGAGCGAACGAGCAGTACTTC. Its protein is CASSERLAGANEQYF.

The gene calls are TRBV10-3 and TRBJ1-6; 12 nucleotides match TRBD1. With 4 bases clipped from V and 12 bases from J, the junction kept 4 bases outside the gene matches. Germline CDR1 and CDR2: ENHRY and SYGVKD. CDR3 size: 14 residues. For the CDR3, the DNA is TGTGCCATCAGTGGCGGGACAGGGGGCAGACCCCTCCACTTT. As protein: CAISGGTGGRPLHF.

The J gene is TRBJ2-7, the V gene TRBV7-9; D is perhaps TRBD2 (6 bases). The germline V gene has CDR1 SEHNR and CDR2 FQNEAQ (reference sequence). Trimming shortened V by 5 bases and J by 9 bases, and 17 bases separated the two germline ends. The CDR3 extends over 13 amino acids. This CDR3 is CASSRENFSGQYF. CDR3 nucleotide sequence: TGTGCCAGCAGCCGAGAAAACTTTAGCGGGCAGTACTTC.

The CDR3 spells CASSYRDREIYEQYF. In DNA, the CDR3 is TGTGCCAGCAGCTACCGGGACAGGGAAATCTACGAGCAGTACTTC. The chain employs TRBV5-5 and TRBJ2-7; 9 bases are a match to TRBD1. With 3 bases clipped from V and 3 bases from J, the junction kept 7 bases outside the gene matches. This CDR3 is built from 15 residues. Germline values: CDR1 SGHKS, CDR2 YYEKEE (reference sequence).

The chain has TRBV6-5 and TRBJ2-4; the D is unclear. CDR3 length equals 15 residues. In germline, CDR1 is MNHEY, CDR2 SVGAGI. Deletions cut 9 bases from V and 0 bases from J, with 15 bases between. CDR3 sequence: CASRDNSVAKNIQYF. The CDR3 nucleotides are TGTGCCAGTAGAGATAATTCCGTAGCCAAAAACATTCAGTACTTC.

This clone was observed a few times. The chain links TRBV10-3 to TRBJ1-2; D remains unclear. The V and J ends lost 0 bases and 7 bases respectively, with 18 bases between them. Germline CDR1 is ENHRY and CDR2 is SYGVKD. The length of the CDR3 is 16 residues. In DNA, the CDR3 is TGTGCCATCAGTGAGTCGTCAGGAAGGTCGGAATCTGGCTACACCTTC. Its translation: CAISESSGRSESGYTF.

The DNA of the CDR3 is TGTGCCAGCAGTTCGAATTACAGGGAGAGCTATGGCTACACCTTC. Amino acid sequence: CASSSNYRESYGYTF. This chain connects TRBV27 to TRBJ1-2; D is perhaps TRBD1 (6 bases). This CDR3 spans 15 amino acids. V lost 4 bases, J lost 4 bases, and 16 bases lay in between. Germline V gene sequence: CDR1 MNHEY, CDR2 SMNVEV (reference sequence).

This clone was seen just once. The V call is TRBV19, the J call TRBJ2-1; 7 nucleotides line up with TRBD2. The V segment lost 1 base and the J segment 13 bases; nucleotides outside the gene matches: 13. Germline assignment: CDR1 LNHDA and CDR2 SQIVND (reference sequence). The CDR3 is 15 amino acids. The CDR3 sequence is CASSIGGGGTKQQFF. For the CDR3, the DNA is TGTGCCAGTAGTATAGGGGGAGGAGGGACTAAACAACAGTTCTTC.

This rearrangement joins TRBV7-9 to TRBJ1-2; 7 bases line up with TRBD1. V shed 1 base, J shed 6 bases, and the junction held 8 bases outside the gene matches. In germline, CDR1 is SEHNR, CDR2 FQNEAQ (reference sequence). The CDR3 sequence is 15 residues long. The chain's CDR3 is CASSLESPRGDGYTF. For the CDR3, the DNA is TGTGCCAGCAGCTTAGAGTCCCCCAGGGGGGATGGCTACACCTTC. Complete variable domain (other parts from reference TRBV7-9 and TRBJ1-2): DTGVSQNPRHKITKRGQNVTFRCDPISEHNRLYWYRQTLGQGPEFLTYFQNEAQLEKSRLLSDRFSAERPKGSFSTLEIQRTEQGDSAMYLCASSLESPRGDGYTFGSGTRLTVV.

The rearrangement uses TRBV29-1 and TRBJ1-1; D call uncertain. V lost 1 base, J lost 8 bases, and 11 bases lay in between. Germline V gives CDR1 SQVTM, CDR2 ANQGSEA. The length of the CDR3 is 12 residues. The CDR3 DNA sequence: TGCAGCGTTGAAGCACCTCCTAAGGAAGCTTTCTTT. Its translation is CSVEAPPKEAFF.

The V call is TRBV6-5, the J call TRBJ2-5; weak D call: TRBD2 (6 bases). The length of the CDR3 is 15 residues. Per the germline V gene, CDR1 is MNHEY and CDR2 is SVGAGI. V was clipped by 2 bases and J by 5 bases, with 15 bases between them. CDR3 region: CASSYRDFRGETQYF. In DNA, the CDR3 is TGTGCCAGCAGTTACCGGGACTTCCGGGGGGAGACCCAGTACTTC.

This clone was counted at least ten times. The V call is TRBV18, the J call TRBJ2-1; 14 bases fit TRBD2. The CDR3 has 17 residues. The germline V gene encodes CDR1 KGHSH and CDR2 LQKENI. J was trimmed by 0 bases and V by 4 bases; bases with no gene match: 2. The CDR3 here is CASSLGTSGSSYNEQFF. The CDR3 nucleotides are TGTGCCAGCTCACTCGGGACTAGCGGGAGCTCCTACAATGAGCAGTTCTTC.

This clone was seen more than once but under ten times. The chain couples TRBV7-2 to TRBJ2-7, with 7 bases lining up with TRBD2. Germline V gene sequence: CDR1 SGHTA, CDR2 FQGNSA. The V and J ends lost 3 bases and 0 bases, in that order; junction bases with no gene match: 5. The CDR3 spans 15 residues. The CDR3 is CASSLVSGTSYEQYF. The CDR3 nucleotides read TGTGCCAGCAGCTTGGTGAGCGGGACCTCCTACGAGCAGTACTTC.

The V gene is TRBV28, the J gene TRBJ1-1, with 7 bases fitting TRBD1. Germline values: CDR1 MDHEN, CDR2 SYDVKM. V trimming: 10 bases; J trimming: 3 bases; junction bases outside the gene matches: 5. The CDR3 is 12 amino acids. Here the CDR3 reads CATTGAYTEAFF. As DNA, the CDR3 is TGTGCCACCACAGGGGCGTACACTGAAGCTTTCTTT.

This chain uses TRBV28 with TRBJ1-2; possibly TRBD1 for D (6 bases). Germline CDR1 reads MDHEN; CDR2 reads SYDVKM. This CDR3 has 11 amino acids. V lost 11 bases, J lost 7 bases, and 14 bases lay in between. The CDR3 DNA sequence: TGTGCCCTGGGGGCCATAGGTGGCTACACCTTC. Translating it yields CALGAIGGYTF.

V is TRBV18 and J is TRBJ2-7; 9 nucleotides align to TRBD2. CDR1 is KGHSH, CDR2 LQKENI, per germline. This CDR3 comprises 15 residues. Trimming at V came to 2 bases and at J to 5 bases, leaving 7 bases not matched to a gene. CDR3 sequence: CASSPESGRPHEQYF. The DNA of the CDR3 is TGTGCCAGCTCACCAGAGAGCGGGAGGCCTCACGAGCAGTACTTC.

The gene calls are TRBV27 and TRBJ2-5, with a tentative D call TRBD1 (6 bases). The J call may be faulty, since TRBJ2-7 better matches the DNA end. This CDR3 region has 15 residues. Germline-derived CDR1 and CDR2 are MNHEY and SMNVEV (reference sequence). This CDR3 is CASSLRQDSSYEQYF. DNA for the CDR3: TGTGCCAGCAGTCTCCGCCAGGACAGCTCCTACGAGCAGTACTTC.

V is TRBV5-1 and J is TRBJ2-3; 8 bases agree with TRBD2. The CDR3 runs to 14 residues. The ends lost 5 bases at V and 1 base at J; junction bases unmatched: 3. Germline V gives CDR1 SGHRS, CDR2 YFSETQ. This chain's CDR3 is CASRLAEGTDTQYF. The CDR3 bases are TGCGCCAGCAGACTAGCGGAGGGCACAGATACGCAGTATTTT.